These 18 T cell receptor beta chains were all obtained from the same sample, sequenced in a study of response to subunit inactivated influenza vaccine. TCRdb reanalysed the RT-PCR reads using MiXCR and keeps one entry per CDR3 protein. The profile covers around 850,000 distinct CDR3 sequences, with around 18% appearing a single time and approximately 11% taken by the ten largest. The input for sequencing was PBMCs from blood, taken about 5 days after vaccination. All receptors come from a man aged 45-65 years who received an inactivated influenza vaccine.

This clonotype was picked up one time. This chain connects TRBV6-1 to TRBJ2-1; TRBD2 aligns across 10 bases. CDR1 is MNHNS and CDR2 is SASEGT in the germline V gene. With 5 bases clipped from V and 7 bases from J, the junction kept 20 bases outside the gene matches. CDR3 length: 19 amino acids. CDR3 amino acids: CASSRPTRRTSGRWNEQFF. The CDR3 DNA reads TGTGCCAGCAGTCGCCCCACTAGGAGGACTAGCGGACGTTGGAATGAGCAGTTCTTC.

This clonotype came up a few times. The CDR3 loop is CASSLRTSGRQGTDTQYF. The CDR3 nucleotides are TGTGCCAGCAGCCTCAGGACTAGCGGGAGACAAGGCACAGATACGCAGTATTTT. The chain carries TRBV7-6 and TRBJ2-3, with 13 bases lining up with TRBD2. The CDR3 length is 18 residues. The V and J ends lost 5 bases and 1 base, in that order; junction bases with no gene match: 9. From germline, CDR1 is SGHVS and CDR2 FNYEAQ.

This clonotype appeared many times. The V gene is TRBV6-5, the J gene TRBJ2-3; D remains unclear. Trimming took 0 bases from V and 4 from J, leaving 20 bases between them. From germline, CDR1 is MNHEY and CDR2 SVGAGI. The CDR3 runs to 18 residues. The CDR3 sequence: CASSYSISAPSDADTQYF. CDR3 DNA sequence: TGTGCCAGCAGTTACTCGATTTCCGCCCCGAGCGACGCAGATACGCAGTATTTT.

The chain combines TRBV18 with TRBJ2-7, with D perhaps matching TRBD1 (5 bases). The V end lost 4 bases, the J end lost 5 bases, and 12 bases lay between the germline ends. The CDR3 covers 13 residues. Germline V gene data show CDR1 as KGHSH and CDR2 as LQKENI. Written as DNA, the CDR3 is TGTGCCAGCTCACGATTTGAAGGGGACGAGCAGTACTTC. It translates to CASSRFEGDEQYF. Together with reference TRBV18 and TRBJ2-7, the CDR3 gives the full variable domain: NAGVMQNPRHLVRRRGQEARLRCSPMKGHSHVYWYRQLPEEGLKFMVYLQKENIIDESGMPKERFSAEFPKEGPSILRIQQVVRGDSAAYFCASSRFEGDEQYFGPGTRLTVT.

This clonotype turned up a few times. The chain combines TRBV25-1 with TRBJ2-3; 7 nucleotides align to TRBD2. CDR1 is MGHDK, CDR2 SYGVNS, per germline. The CDR3 has 16 amino acids. V lost 2 bases to trimming and J lost 0 bases; unmatched junction nucleotides: 5. CDR3 nucleotide sequence: TGTGCCAGCAGTGAAAGTACTAGCGCGAGCACAGATACGCAGTATTTT. Translating it yields CASSESTSASTDTQYF.

The chain carries TRBV20-1 and TRBJ2-1, with a possible D match to TRBD2 (5 bases). Trimming took 5 bases from V and 12 from J, leaving 20 bases between them. CDR3 length: 13 residues. Per germline, CDR1 DFQATT and CDR2 SNEGSKA (reference sequence). CDR3 protein: CSALPSSTGGQFF. The CDR3 bases are TGCAGTGCTCTCCCATCTTCTACCGGAGGGCAGTTCTTC.

This chain links TRBV20-1 with TRBJ1-2; D might be TRBD1 (6 bases). The length of the CDR3 is 12 residues. CDR1 is DFQATT and CDR2 is SNEGSKA in the germline V gene (reference sequence). Trimming took off 8 bases at V and 8 bases at J, with 18 bases between the two ends. The CDR3: CSHLMRTEGYTF. CDR3 coding DNA: TGCAGTCACCTTATGCGGACAGAAGGCTACACCTTC.

On this clonotype: A read error may produce the germline difference seen at one junction end. The chain recombines TRBV7-9 with TRBJ2-1; unclear D gene. This CDR3 is built from 12 residues. Germline lookup yields CDR1 SEHNR and CDR2 FQNEAQ (reference sequence). CDR3 sequence: CASSLVGDGQFF. The CDR3 nucleotides read TGTGCTAGCAGCTTAGTTGGGGATGGGCAGTTCTTC. Full variable domain (missing parts from reference TRBV7-9 and TRBJ2-1): DTGVSQNPRHKITKRGQNVTFRCDPISEHNRLYWYRQTLGQGPEFLTYFQNEAQLEKSRLLSDRFSAERPKGSFSTLEIQRTEQGDSAMYLCASSLVGDGQFFGPGTRLTVL.

This clonotype was observed a single time. The rearrangement links TRBV28 to TRBJ2-2; 8 bases line up with TRBD2. This CDR3 spans 13 amino acids. The V gene's germline CDR1 is MDHEN and CDR2 SYDVKM. The ends lost 6 bases at V and 4 bases at J; junction bases unmatched: 1. In nucleotides, the CDR3 is TGTGCCAGCAGGACTAGCGCCACCGGGGAGCTGTTTTTT. Translated, it gives CASRTSATGELFF.

This clonotype was detected ten times or more. The V gene is TRBV20-1, the J gene TRBJ2-1; TRBD1 aligns across 7 bases. The CDR3 contains 14 residues. Trimming cost V 6 bases and J 7 bases; bases outside gene matches: 12. CDR1 is DFQATT, CDR2 SNEGSKA, per germline (reference sequence). CDR3 sequence (DNA): TGCAGTGCCCCTAGACAGGGAAGGGTGAATGAGCAGTTCTTC. This encodes CSAPRQGRVNEQFF.

The chain couples TRBV6-2 or TRBV6-3 to TRBJ2-1, with 7 nucleotides matching TRBD2. CDR3 size: 15 residues. After removal of 7 bases from V and 2 bases from J, the junction contained 8 bases not matched to a gene. Germline CDR1 reads MNHEY; CDR2 reads SVGEGT. The CDR3 protein is CASKIGGITYNEQFF. The CDR3 DNA sequence: TGTGCCAGCAAAATCGGGGGGATTACCTACAATGAGCAGTTCTTC.

This clonotype was recorded a few times. The CDR3 coding sequence is TGTGCCAGCAGCCGATTGGCCAGAGAGACCCAGTACTTC. Translated: CASSRLARETQYF. The chain combines TRBV12-3 or TRBV12-4 with TRBJ2-5, with no clear D. The CDR3 loop spans 13 amino acids. V dropped 6 bases and J dropped 4 bases, with 12 bases sitting between them.

This clonotype was seen more than once but under ten times. The chain carries TRBV7-9 and TRBJ2-1; either TRBD1 or TRBD2 may supply D (5 bases each). V was pared by 0 bases and J by 4 bases, with 13 bases between. The CDR3 runs 16 residues. Germline V gene sequence: CDR1 SEHNR, CDR2 FQNEAQ (reference sequence). DNA for the CDR3: TGTGCCAGCAGCTTAGCGGGGACCCTCCTTTACAATGAGCAGTTCTTC. Protein: CASSLAGTLLYNEQFF.

This clonotype was picked up many times. The rearrangement uses TRBV5-1 and TRBJ2-7; TRBD1 aligns across 7 bases. The CDR3 consists of 14 residues. V shed 7 bases, J shed 8 bases, and the junction held 15 bases outside the gene matches. From germline, CDR1 is SGHRS and CDR2 YFSETQ. DNA of the CDR3: TGCGCCAGCTCTGACCCGGGACAGACGCCCAAGCAGTACTTC. Encoded protein: CASSDPGQTPKQYF.

The chain is built from TRBV3-1 and TRBJ2-3; the D gene is possibly TRBD2 (5 bases). The CDR3 extends over 17 amino acids. V was clipped by 2 bases and J by 0 bases, with 15 bases between them. Germline V CDR1 and CDR2: LGHDT, YNNKEL (reference sequence). CDR3 sequence reads: CASSQSTLGGSTDTQYF. The CDR3 nucleotides read TGTGCCAGCAGCCAATCGACGCTGGGCGGGAGCACAGATACGCAGTATTTT.

This clonotype showed up just a few times. The chain employs TRBV5-1 and TRBJ2-5, with a tentative D call TRBD1 (5 bases). Trimming left V 2 bases short and J 4 bases short, with 18 bases between. Germline V gene lookup returns CDR1 SGHRS and CDR2 YFSETQ. The CDR3 is made up of 16 amino acids. CDR3 coding DNA: TGCGCCAGCAGCTTCTCTTCCCACGCGCAGGGAGAGACCCAGTACTTC. This translates into CASSFSSHAQGETQYF.

The V gene is TRBV20-1, the J gene TRBJ2-1; 7 bases line up with TRBD2. The V gene's germline CDR1 is DFQATT and CDR2 SNEGSKA (reference sequence). J was trimmed by 5 bases and V by 7 bases; bases with no gene match: 11. This CDR3 is 14 amino acids long. CDR3 amino acids: CSGEGASGHNEQFF. CDR3 nucleotide sequence: TGCAGTGGAGAAGGGGCTAGCGGACACAATGAGCAGTTCTTC.

The CDR3 nucleotides read TGTGCCATCAGTGAGAACGGGGACACTGAAGCTTTCTTT. This translates into CAISENGDTEAFF. V and J are TRBV10-3 and TRBJ1-1; D unresolved. The CDR3 sequence is 13 residues long. V dropped 2 bases and J dropped 3 bases, with 7 bases sitting between them. Germline V gives CDR1 ENHRY, CDR2 SYGVKD.